The rows below give T cell receptor beta chains drawn from one sample of a study of blood T cell repertoires in COVID-19. Sequencing was performed with immunoSEQ multiplex PCR; in TCRdb, only in-frame clones are kept and a portion is missing. The sample records some 390,000 clones, 80% to 90% being singletons. The sample comprised PBMCs or T cells enriched from blood (not recorded which). These receptor sequences come from a man aged 25-40 years who had recovered from COVID-19. CDR3s include the opening cysteine and the closing phenylalanine or tryptophan. D genes are given only for firm matches. The size field is filled for only some rows; it gives once, few, many or a size class.

clone_size: once; cdr3_length: 15; j_call: TRBJ2-1; v_call: TRBV18; d_call: TRBD2; cdr3_nt: TGTGCCAGCTCAGAAAGCGGGAGTGAATACAATGAGCAGTTCTTC; cdr3_aa: CASSESGSEYNEQFF
clone_size: .; cdr3_length: 14; j_call: TRBJ2-2; v_call: TRBV5-1; d_call: .; cdr3_nt: TGCGCCAGCAGCTTTCAGCGGAGCACCGGGGAGCTGTTTTTT; cdr3_aa: CASSFQRSTGELFF
clone_size: .; cdr3_length: 12; j_call: TRBJ1-1; v_call: TRBV7-2; d_call: .; cdr3_nt: TGTGCCAGCAGCTTATGGGAGAGAGAAGCTTTCTTT; cdr3_aa: CASSLWEREAFF
clone_size: .; cdr3_length: 15; j_call: TRBJ1-2; v_call: TRBV28; d_call: .; cdr3_nt: TGTGCCAGCAACCCAAGTGAAGCAACTAACTATGGCTACACCTTC; cdr3_aa: CASNPSEATNYGYTF
clone_size: .; cdr3_length: 15; j_call: TRBJ1-1; v_call: TRBV19; d_call: TRBD1; cdr3_nt: TGTGCCAGTAGTCCGTCCGGGACAGGGGGTTTTAGAGCTTTCTTT; cdr3_aa: CASSPSGTGGFRAFF
clone_size: .; cdr3_length: 13; j_call: TRBJ2-7; v_call: TRBV10-3; d_call: TRBD1; cdr3_nt: TGTGCCATCAGTGCGGACAGGGTCTACGAGCAGTACTTC; cdr3_aa: CAISADRVYEQYF
clone_size: few; cdr3_length: 11; j_call: TRBJ1-1; v_call: TRBV30; d_call: .; cdr3_nt: TGTGCCTGGAGTGTTCTAACTGAAGCTTTCTTT; cdr3_aa: CAWSVLTEAFF
clone_size: .; cdr3_length: 18; j_call: TRBJ2-5; v_call: TRBV28; d_call: TRBD1; cdr3_nt: TGTGCCAGCAGCAATGTCCCGGGACAGGGATTGGGGCCGGAGACCCAGTACTTC; cdr3_aa: CASSNVPGQGLGPETQYF
clone_size: .; cdr3_length: 18; j_call: TRBJ2-3; v_call: TRBV3-1/TRBV3-2; d_call: .; cdr3_nt: TGTGCCAGCAGCCAAGATCTCGGCGGAGACTCTAGCACAGATACGCAGTATTTT; cdr3_aa: CASSQDLGGDSSTDTQYF
clone_size: few; cdr3_length: 13; j_call: TRBJ1-2; v_call: TRBV12-3/TRBV12-4; d_call: .; cdr3_nt: TGTGCCAGCAGCCAAACAGGGCGCTATGGCTACACCTTC; cdr3_aa: CASSQTGRYGYTF
clone_size: .; cdr3_length: 18; j_call: TRBJ2-1; v_call: TRBV24-1; d_call: TRBD2; cdr3_nt: TGTGCCACCAGTGAGAGGGGGACTAGCGGGGTATCCTACAATGAGCAGTTCTTC; cdr3_aa: CATSERGTSGVSYNEQFF
clone_size: .; cdr3_length: 15; j_call: TRBJ1-5; v_call: TRBV30; d_call: TRBD1; cdr3_nt: TGTGCCTGGAGCGAACAGGGGGCGGCCAATCAGCCCCAGCATTTT; cdr3_aa: CAWSEQGAANQPQHF
clone_size: .; cdr3_length: 16; j_call: TRBJ1-3; v_call: TRBV7-2; d_call: .; cdr3_nt: TGTGCCAGCAGCTCCACAGGGTTACTCTCTGGAAACACCATATATTTT; cdr3_aa: CASSSTGLLSGNTIYF
clone_size: .; cdr3_length: 15; j_call: TRBJ1-5; v_call: TRBV6-6; d_call: .; cdr3_nt: TGTGCCAGCAGTCCCGGGATTTATAGCAATCAGCCCCAGCATTTT; cdr3_aa: CASSPGIYSNQPQHF
clone_size: .; cdr3_length: 15; j_call: TRBJ2-7; v_call: TRBV19; d_call: .; cdr3_nt: TGTGCCAGTAGTGAGGAAAGACAGGCATCCTACGAGCAGTACTTC; cdr3_aa: CASSEERQASYEQYF
clone_size: .; cdr3_length: 13; j_call: TRBJ1-2; v_call: TRBV28; d_call: .; cdr3_nt: TGTGCCAGCAGTTTAAGGGGCGGCTATGGCTACACCTTC; cdr3_aa: CASSLRGGYGYTF
clone_size: .; cdr3_length: 18; j_call: TRBJ2-2; v_call: TRBV27; d_call: .; cdr3_nt: TGTGCCAGCAGTTTCAAACCTAGCTGGGGGGCGAACACCGGGGAGCTGTTTTTT; cdr3_aa: CASSFKPSWGANTGELFF
clone_size: .; cdr3_length: 16; j_call: TRBJ2-1; v_call: TRBV9; d_call: TRBD2; cdr3_nt: TGTGCCAGCAGCGCCCCTAGCGGGAGCTCCTACAATGAGCAGTTCTTC; cdr3_aa: CASSAPSGSSYNEQFF